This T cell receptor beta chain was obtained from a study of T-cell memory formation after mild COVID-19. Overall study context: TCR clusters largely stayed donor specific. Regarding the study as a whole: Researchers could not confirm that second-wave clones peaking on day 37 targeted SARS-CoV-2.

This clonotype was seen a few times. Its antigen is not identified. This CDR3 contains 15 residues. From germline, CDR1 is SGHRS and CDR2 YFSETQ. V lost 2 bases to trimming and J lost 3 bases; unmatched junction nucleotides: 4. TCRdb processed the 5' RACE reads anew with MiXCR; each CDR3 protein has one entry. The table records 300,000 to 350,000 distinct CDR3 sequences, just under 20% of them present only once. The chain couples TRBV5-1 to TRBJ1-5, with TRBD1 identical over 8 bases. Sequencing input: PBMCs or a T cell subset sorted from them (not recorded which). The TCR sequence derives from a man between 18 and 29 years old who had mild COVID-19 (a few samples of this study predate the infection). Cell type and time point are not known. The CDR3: CASSFSGGPNQPQHF. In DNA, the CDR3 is TGCGCCAGCAGCTTTTCAGGGGGCCCCAATCAGCCCCAGCATTTT.